This TCR beta chain comes out of a study of blood T cell repertoires in COVID-19. As for the study in general: Some COVID-19 samples were acute and others convalescent; all came from the United States, Italy and Spain. T cells, B-cell-depleted T cells, or PBMCs supplied cDNA or gDNA.

In the original analysis: Estimation of nucleated cell counts was performed using reference gene primer amplification. TCRdb's table, derived via immunoSEQ multiplex PCR, lists solely in-frame clones and lacks some. V and J calls and clone size are given by that table; D and trimming were obtained from the DNA. The sample lists more than 85,000 clones; about nine tenths were seen once. The CDR3 consists of 14 residues. Per germline, CDR1 MNHEY and CDR2 SVGAGI. Trimming left V 6 bases short and J 6 bases short, with 17 bases between. The sequence was collected from a woman in her forties or fifties with COVID-19, enrolled during active disease. The rearrangement uses TRBV6-5 and TRBJ1-2; tentative D call: TRBD1 (6 bases). Sequenced input: peripheral blood. The CDR3 region is CASRLLTGNDGYTF. The CDR3 nucleotides are TGTGCCAGCAGGCTACTTACAGGGAATGATGGCTACACCTTC.